These 26 T cell receptor beta chains came from one sample sequenced in a study of blood T cell repertoires in COVID-19. Sequenced by immunoSEQ multiplex PCR; TCRdb stores in-frame clones only, minus some. The sample has about 26,000 clones; about 92% are singletons. The sequenced material came from peripheral blood. The receptors derive from a human donor in a cohort sampled during active COVID-19.

V and J are TRBV13 and TRBJ1-5; a weak D match, TRBD1 (6 bases). V was shortened by 4 bases and J by 1 base, with 8 bases between the two germline ends. The CDR3 is 14 amino acids. Germline loops: CDR1 PRHDT, CDR2 FYEKMQ (reference sequence). In DNA form, the CDR3 reads TGTGCCAGCAGCTACGGACAGAGCAATCAGCCCCAGCATTTT. It codes for CASSYGQSNQPQHF. The full variable domain, in which reference TRBV13 and TRBJ1-5 provide the parts outside the CDR3, is AAGVIQSPRHLIKEKRETATLKCYPIPRHDTVYWYQQGPGQDPQFLISFYEKMQSDKGSIPDRFSAQQFSDYHSELNMSSLELGDSALYFCASSYGQSNQPQHFGDGTRLSIL.

Comments on this clone: An end of the junction differs from the germline gene, which may be a read error. The rearrangement uses TRBV9 and TRBJ2-1, with D maybe TRBD1 (6 bases). The CDR3 length is 15 residues. CDR1 is SGDLS and CDR2 is YYNGEE in the germline V gene. The CDR3 reads CANSLQGGPYNEQFF. In DNA, the CDR3 is TGTGCCAACAGCTTACAGGGTGGGCCCTACAATGAGCAGTTCTTC.

The chain recombines TRBV7-6 with TRBJ1-4; weak D call: TRBD1 (6 bases). V was pared by 4 bases and J by 5 bases, with 20 bases between. The germline gives CDR1 SGHVS, CDR2 FNYEAQ. The CDR3 sequence is 17 residues long. The CDR3 is CASSSRRQATKNEKLFF. Written as DNA, the CDR3 is TGTGCCAGCAGCTCCAGAAGACAGGCTACAAAAAATGAAAAACTGTTTTTT.

The chain recombines TRBV2 with TRBJ1-4; 7 nucleotides agree with TRBD1. The V gene end was trimmed by 7 bases and the J gene end by 0 bases; junction bases not matched to a gene: 5. The length of the CDR3 is 15 residues. CDR1 and CDR2 (germline): SNHLY, FYNNEI. The CDR3 sequence is CASIDRASTNEKLFF. CDR3 DNA: TGTGCCAGCATTGACAGGGCTTCAACTAATGAAAAACTGTTTTTT. The variable domain in full, with the rest retrieved from reference TRBV2 and TRBJ1-4, is EPEVTQTPSHQVTQMGQEVILRCVPISNHLYFYWYRQILGQKVEFLVSFYNNEISEKSEIFDDQFSVERPDGSNFTLKIRSTKLEDSAMYFCASIDRASTNEKLFFGSGTQLSVL.

This chain joins TRBV7-6 and TRBJ2-5, with a possible D match to TRBD1 (5 bases). CDR3 length equals 15 residues. The germline V and J ends were trimmed by 5 bases and 1 base, with 14 bases remaining between them. The germline gives CDR1 SGHVS, CDR2 FNYEAQ. CDR3 region: CASSLLRAIQETQYF. CDR3 coding DNA: TGTGCCAGCAGCCTCCTCAGGGCGATCCAAGAGACCCAGTACTTC.

The V gene is TRBV2, the J gene TRBJ1-6; perhaps TRBD1 as D (6 bases). Germline loops: CDR1 SNHLY, CDR2 FYNNEI. CDR3 length: 15 residues. V gave up 8 bases and J gave up 2 bases, with 13 bases separating them. As DNA, the CDR3 is TGTGCCAGCTGGCGGGGGGGCACCTATAATTCACCCCTCCACTTT. It translates to CASWRGGTYNSPLHF.

The chain uses TRBV9 and TRBJ1-3, with no clear D. The V gene lost 0 bases and the J gene lost 7 bases, with 5 bases spanning the gap. This CDR3 has 12 amino acids. CDR1 and CDR2 (germline): SGDLS, YYNGEE. The CDR3 bases are TGTGCCAGCAGCGTAGGCGGCAACACCATATATTTT. Translated, it gives CASSVGGNTIYF.

This clone occurred once. V usage is TRBV27 and J usage is TRBJ2-1; tentative D call: TRBD2 (5 bases). With 6 bases removed from V and 4 bases from J, the gap between germline ends came to 16 bases. This CDR3 is 15 amino acids long. Germline V gives CDR1 MNHEY, CDR2 SMNVEV (reference sequence). CDR3 amino acids: CASRGGLQPYNEQFF. CDR3 coding DNA: TGTGCCAGCAGAGGCGGGCTCCAACCTTACAATGAGCAGTTCTTC.

CDR3 protein: CASSFAKSRYNSPLHF. The DNA for the CDR3 is TGTGCCAGCAGCTTCGCTAAGAGCCGCTATAATTCACCCCTCCACTTT. The chain uses TRBV13 and TRBJ1-6; D is ambiguous. The CDR3 is 16 amino acids. Per germline, CDR1 PRHDT and CDR2 FYEKMQ (reference sequence). Trimming stripped 3 bases from V and 3 bases from J, with 12 bases between.

V and J are TRBV9 and TRBJ2-5; 11 nucleotides agree with TRBD2. Trimming at V came to 0 bases and at J to 4 bases, leaving 8 bases not matched to a gene. The CDR3 is made up of 17 amino acids. Germline CDR1 SGDLS, CDR2 YYNGEE. The CDR3 coding sequence is TGTGCCAGCAGCGTAGGTGGTAGCGGGGGGGCCGGAGAGACCCAGTACTTC. Translating it yields CASSVGGSGGAGETQYF.

This rearrangement joins TRBV6-5 to TRBJ2-6; 7 bases map to TRBD2. V shed 4 bases and J 0 bases; nucleotides not matched to a gene: 3. This CDR3 has 16 residues. Germline CDR1 MNHEY, CDR2 SVGAGI. CDR3 sequence reads: CASSWGGLSGANVLTF. In DNA form, the CDR3 reads TGTGCCAGCAGTTGGGGGGGACTCTCTGGGGCCAACGTCCTGACTTTC.

The chain employs TRBV3-1 (or the pseudogene TRBV3-2) and TRBJ1-2; possible D gene TRBD1, 5 bases. Trimming shortened V by 0 bases and J by 5 bases, and 10 bases separated the two germline ends. Germline CDR1 is LGHDT and CDR2 is YNNKEL (reference sequence). The CDR3 runs 14 residues. CDR3 sequence: CASSQDREGYGYTF. For the CDR3, the DNA is TGTGCCAGCAGCCAAGACAGGGAGGGGTATGGCTACACCTTC.

This chain joins TRBV6-5 and TRBJ2-2; 7 positions agree with TRBD1. The junction had 5 bases not matched to a gene; V was cut back by 7 bases and J by 6 bases. Germline values: CDR1 MNHEY, CDR2 SVGAGI. This CDR3 comprises 13 residues. CDR3 amino acids: CASIPGTAGELFF. CDR3 sequence (DNA): TGTGCCAGCATTCCCGGGACAGCCGGGGAGCTGTTTTTT.

This chain joins TRBV20-1 and TRBJ1-2; D possibly corresponds to TRBD1 (5 bases). The germline gives CDR1 DFQATT, CDR2 SNEGSKA (reference sequence). Between the trimmed V and J ends, which lost 5 bases and 8 bases, there was a span of 12 bases. The CDR3 has 11 amino acids. CDR3 DNA: TGCAGTGCTTATCGGGACTCCGGCTACACCTTC. Amino acids: CSAYRDSGYTF.

The chain is built from TRBV7-9 and TRBJ2-3, with 10 bases aligning to TRBD2. Germline trimming cut 4 bases from V and 2 bases from J; bases unmatched to any gene: 12. CDR3 length equals 18 residues. Germline-derived CDR1 and CDR2 are SEHNR and FQNEAQ (reference sequence). For the CDR3, the DNA is TGTGCCAGCAGCTGGACCCTAATTAGCGGGGGGAACACAGATACGCAGTATTTT. Protein product: CASSWTLISGGNTDTQYF.

V is TRBV7-9 and J is TRBJ2-7; 9 nucleotides line up with TRBD1. Per the germline V gene, CDR1 is SEHNR and CDR2 is FQNEAQ (reference sequence). Trimming took 4 bases from V and 0 from J; bases not matched to a gene: 7. There are 16 residues in the CDR3. The CDR3 nucleotides are TGTGCCAGCAGCTCCAGACAGGGGGACCTCTCCTACGAGCAGTACTTC. It translates to CASSSRQGDLSYEQYF.

V usage is TRBV24-1 and J usage is TRBJ1-2; D is perhaps TRBD1 (6 bases). Trimming stripped 4 bases from V and 4 bases from J, with 18 bases between. The CDR3 extends over 16 amino acids. Germline V lookup: CDR1 KGHDR, CDR2 SFDVKD. This CDR3 reads CATSDPTQGWGYGYTF. The CDR3 region has the DNA TGTGCCACCAGTGACCCGACACAGGGATGGGGCTATGGCTACACCTTC.

The V and J genes are TRBV5-4 and TRBJ1-5, with a weak D call TRBD1 (6 bases). This CDR3 has 14 amino acids. Trimming pared 4 bases from V and 5 bases from J, leaving 13 bases between. Per the germline V gene, CDR1 is SGHNT and CDR2 is YYREEE (reference sequence). The CDR3 loop reads CASSQDGGHQPQHF. The DNA for the CDR3 is TGTGCCAGCAGCCAGGACGGGGGGCATCAGCCCCAGCATTTT.

This clone was observed a single time. The chain employs TRBV4-1 and TRBJ1-1; perhaps TRBD1 as D (6 bases). In germline, CDR1 is MGHRA, CDR2 YSYEKL. V was trimmed by 0 bases and J by 1 base, leaving 15 bases between them. CDR3 length equals 17 residues. The CDR3 region is CASSQDLRQASNTEAFF. The DNA of the CDR3 is TGCGCCAGCAGCCAAGATTTACGACAGGCCTCGAACACTGAAGCTTTCTTT.

The chain employs TRBV5-4 and TRBJ2-2; a possible D gene is TRBD2 (6 bases). The V and J ends lost 4 bases and 0 bases respectively, with 16 bases between them. The CDR3 consists of 17 residues. The germline V gene has CDR1 SGHNT and CDR2 YYREEE (reference sequence). The CDR3 loop reads CASSLGTIAANTGELFF. The CDR3 bases are TGTGCCAGCAGCCTTGGAACCATAGCGGCGAACACCGGGGAGCTGTTTTTT.

This clone was seen once. Other DNA variants within this sample encode the same CDR3. This chain uses TRBV2 with TRBJ1-1, with TRBD1 identical over 8 bases. Looked up from germline, CDR1 is SNHLY and CDR2 is FYNNEI. Trimming at V came to 6 bases and at J to 11 bases, leaving 11 bases not matched to a gene. This CDR3 has 13 residues. The CDR3 sequence is CASSLGQGMGAFF. The CDR3 nucleotides are TGTGCCAGCAGCCTAGGACAGGGAATGGGGGCTTTCTTT.

The chain has TRBV9 and TRBJ1-1; D is unclear. V lost 0 bases to trimming and J lost 3 bases, with 12 bases between them. Germline CDR1 SGDLS, CDR2 YYNGEE. This CDR3 spans 15 amino acids. CDR3 DNA sequence: TGTGCCAGCAGCGTAGCTTATAAGAGGGACACTGAAGCTTTCTTT. It is translated as CASSVAYKRDTEAFF.

The chain uses TRBV5-1 and TRBJ2-5, with 12 nucleotides matching TRBD2. After removal of 4 bases from V and 4 bases from J, the junction contained 11 bases not matched to a gene. CDR3 size: 17 residues. The germline gives CDR1 SGHRS, CDR2 YFSETQ. The CDR3 coding sequence is TGCGCCAGCAGCAGGGCGCCTAGCGGGGGGGCAATAGAGACCCAGTACTTC. It specifies CASSRAPSGGAIETQYF. The full variable domain, its missing parts supplied by reference TRBV5-1 and TRBJ2-5, is KAGVTQTPRYLIKTRGQQVTLSCSPISGHRSVSWYQQTPGQGLQFLFEYFSETQRNKGNFPGRFSGRQFSNSRSEMNVSTLELGDSALYLCASSRAPSGGAIETQYFGPGTRLLVL.

The chain uses TRBV6-4 and TRBJ2-3, with a tentative D call TRBD2 (7 bases). The V end lost 8 bases, the J end lost 1 base, and 10 bases lay between the germline ends. This CDR3 region has 13 residues. Per the germline V gene, CDR1 is MRHNA and CDR2 is SNTAGT. CDR3 amino acids: CASGGAGTDTQYF. CDR3 nucleotides: TGTGCCAGCGGGGGGGCTGGCACAGATACGCAGTATTTT.

V and J are TRBV2 and TRBJ2-3, with a weak D call TRBD1 (5 bases). Germline loops: CDR1 SNHLY, CDR2 FYNNEI. The CDR3 loop spans 15 amino acids. V was cut by 2 bases and J by 4 bases, with 13 bases left in between. The chain's CDR3 is CASSEFGGASDTQYF. The CDR3, as DNA: TGTGCCAGCAGTGAATTCGGTGGGGCATCAGATACGCAGTATTTT.

The chain couples TRBV4-1 to TRBJ1-1, with D possibly being TRBD1 (5 bases). Trimming took 0 bases from V and 5 from J, leaving 16 bases between them. Germline V gene lookup returns CDR1 MGHRA and CDR2 YSYEKL. The CDR3 runs to 16 residues. CDR3 nucleotides: TGCGCCAGCAGCCAAGATCGATGGGGCCTGAGAACTGAAGCTTTCTTT. This translates into CASSQDRWGLRTEAFF.